Presented here are 16 T cell receptor beta chains from one specimen sequenced in a study of T-cell reconstitution after alpha-beta-depleted transplantation in children. Preparation of the TCRbeta library used unique molecular identifiers. TCRdb fed the PCR reads into MiXCR, producing one record per CDR3 protein. The top ten hold 12% to 15% of the sample, which has around 600,000 distinct CDR3 sequences, under 30% seen once. The sample consisted of PBMCs, mostly from graft donor cells, taken 360 days after TCRalphabeta/CD19-depleted stem cell transplant. The receptor source for this set is a boy under two years old who had a stem cell transplant for acute myeloid leukemia, so the T cells may come from the graft donor.

This chain links TRBV20-1 with TRBJ1-5; D uncertain. CDR3 length: 12 amino acids. Trimming took off 6 bases at V and 5 bases at J, with 11 bases between the two ends. Germline V gives CDR1 DFQATT, CDR2 SNEGSKA (reference sequence). Here the CDR3 reads CSAVSMDQPQHF. In nucleotides, the CDR3 is TGCAGTGCGGTTTCGATGGATCAGCCCCAGCATTTT.

This clonotype was found a few times. The V gene is TRBV3-1, the J gene TRBJ1-1, with D tentatively TRBD1 (5 bases). CDR3 length: 14 amino acids. V lost 1 base and J 3 bases, leaving 9 bases between the germline ends. Germline V lookup: CDR1 LGHDT, CDR2 YNNKEL (reference sequence). The CDR3 here is CASSQADSHTEAFF. In DNA form, the CDR3 reads TGTGCCAGCAGCCAAGCCGACAGTCACACTGAAGCTTTCTTT.

This clonotype has a count of ten or more. The chain has TRBV12-3 or TRBV12-4 and TRBJ2-3; 14 bases are a match to TRBD2. This CDR3 region has 19 residues. The J segment lost 3 bases and the V segment lost 6 bases, leaving 14 bases of the junction unmatched. CDR3 amino acids: CASSDGIGTSGGLTDTQYF. The CDR3 DNA follows: TGTGCCAGCAGCGACGGCATCGGGACTAGCGGGGGTTTAACAGATACGCAGTATTTT.

This clonotype was recorded a few times. This rearrangement joins TRBV6-5 to TRBJ2-6; tentatively, D is TRBD1 or TRBD2 (5 bases each). V was trimmed by 0 bases and J by 0 bases, leaving 9 bases between them. The CDR3 totals 17 residues. Germline CDR1 reads MNHEY; CDR2 reads SVGAGI. The CDR3 DNA reads TGTGCCAGCAGTTACTCGATAGGGACCTCTGGGGCCAACGTCCTGACTTTC. Translation gives CASSYSIGTSGANVLTF.

The chain links TRBV5-1 to TRBJ2-3; possible D gene TRBD1, 5 bases. Between the trimmed V and J ends, which lost 0 bases and 5 bases, there was a span of 13 bases. The CDR3 is made up of 15 amino acids. From germline, CDR1 is SGHRS and CDR2 YFSETQ. CDR3 in amino acids: CASSLARTTGDTQYF. The CDR3 DNA is TGCGCCAGCAGCTTGGCGAGGACCACAGGAGATACGCAGTATTTT.

This clonotype was detected ten times or more. The rearrangement joins TRBV20-1 to TRBJ2-7, with 10 bases identical to TRBD2. V gave up 6 bases and J gave up 3 bases; unmatched junction bases: 11. Germline V gene data show CDR1 as DFQATT and CDR2 as SNEGSKA (reference sequence). The CDR3 length is 15 residues. CDR3 residues: CSAQGEAGGIYEQYF. Written as DNA, the CDR3 is TGCAGTGCCCAAGGTGAAGCGGGGGGGATCTACGAGCAGTACTTC.

The chain uses TRBV6-5 and TRBJ1-2; D is uncertain. There are 15 residues in the CDR3. Trimming removed 0 bases from V and 0 bases from J, with 8 bases in between. CDR1 is MNHEY, CDR2 SVGAGI, per germline. The CDR3 region has the DNA TGTGCCAGCAGTTACTCGATTGACACTAACTATGGCTACACCTTC. Amino acids: CASSYSIDTNYGYTF.

In this sample, this clonotype turned up many times. The CDR3 bases are TGTGCCAGCAGGGCTGCTGGGGAGCTGTTTTTT. Encoded protein: CASRAAGELFF. V gene TRBV12-3 or TRBV12-4 combines with J gene TRBJ2-2; D uncertain. CDR3 length: 11 amino acids. The V end was cut by 6 bases, the J end by 8 bases, with 7 bases between.

This clonotype has ten or more counts. In DNA form, the CDR3 reads TGTGCCAGCAGCCCCCTAGCGGGGAGCTCCTACGAGCAGTACTTC. This gives the protein CASSPLAGSSYEQYF. V is TRBV12-3 or TRBV12-4 and J is TRBJ2-7; TRBD2 matches 9 bases. Trimming removed 6 bases from V and 0 bases from J; junction bases left unmatched: 6. The CDR3 contains 15 residues.

The chain joins TRBV4-3 to TRBJ1-4; D is ambiguous. Germline values: CDR1 LGHNA, CDR2 YSLEER. V was trimmed by 3 bases and J by 0 bases, leaving 5 bases between them. This CDR3 comprises 14 residues. The CDR3 DNA follows: TGCGCCAGCAGCCACGGTGCAACTAATGAAAAACTGTTTTTT. Amino acid sequence: CASSHGATNEKLFF.

The chain combines TRBV24-1 with TRBJ1-1, with D unresolved. Deletions cut 4 bases from V and 1 base from J, with 6 bases between. The CDR3 length is 13 residues. Germline CDR1 is KGHDR and CDR2 is SFDVKD. The CDR3 DNA is TGTGCCACCAGTGACTCTAGGAACACTGAAGCTTTCTTT. Amino acids: CATSDSRNTEAFF.

The chain uses TRBV5-1 and TRBJ1-1; 7 bases match TRBD1. The CDR3 sequence is 17 residues long. The germline V gene has CDR1 SGHRS and CDR2 YFSETQ. With V trimmed by 1 base and J by 3 bases, 12 bases remained unmatched. CDR3 in DNA: TGCGCCAGCAGCTTGATTCGACAGGGTCCAGGTGACACTGAAGCTTTCTTT. Its translation: CASSLIRQGPGDTEAFF.

This clonotype was seen repeatedly, ten times or more. The chain uses TRBV20-1 and TRBJ1-5; a weak D match, TRBD1 (5 bases). V gave up 0 bases and J gave up 4 bases, with 16 bases separating them. The CDR3 extends over 16 amino acids. The germline V gene encodes CDR1 DFQATT and CDR2 SNEGSKA (reference sequence). CDR3 DNA: TGCAGTGCTAGAGATGGTGGGTTGGGACCAAATCAGCCCCAGCATTTT. Its protein is CSARDGGLGPNQPQHF.

This chain links TRBV7-4 with TRBJ2-1; D possibly corresponds to TRBD1 (5 bases). CDR3 size: 19 residues. Germline CDR1 reads SGHVT; CDR2 reads SQSDAQ. The ends were cut back, 3 bases at V and 4 bases at J, with 25 bases in the middle. In DNA, the CDR3 is TGTGCCAGCAGCTTCAAAATGCGCTGTAGGACAATCGTGTACAATGAGCAGTTCTTC. This sequence encodes CASSFKMRCRTIVYNEQFF.

This clonotype was seen at least ten times. This CDR3 is CAISEGGRGKLFF. In nucleotides, the CDR3 is TGTGCCATCAGTGAAGGGGGCAGAGGAAAACTGTTTTTT. The chain combines TRBV10-3 with TRBJ1-4, with 7 nucleotides matching TRBD1. The CDR3 consists of 13 residues. Germline CDR1 reads ENHRY; CDR2 reads SYGVKD. V shed 3 bases, J shed 10 bases, and the junction held 5 bases outside the gene matches.

This chain uses TRBV27 with TRBJ1-5; weak D call: TRBD1 (6 bases). The CDR3 totals 15 residues. V lost 0 bases to trimming and J lost 7 bases, with 13 bases between them. CDR1 and CDR2 (germline): MNHEY, SMNVEV (reference sequence). The CDR3 sequence: CASSLSYPRGQPQHF. The CDR3 DNA reads as TGTGCCAGCAGTTTATCGTACCCCAGGGGACAGCCCCAGCATTTT.